This T cell receptor (beta chain) was captured by sequencing in a study of T cells in localized non-small cell lung cancer. Study-wide results and caveats: Longer survival (overall) was linked to higher T cell density in blood.

Profiling relied on immunoSEQ multiplex PCR, and the TCRdb table lists in-frame clones only, not all of them. The sample has about 40,000 clones, around 90% seen once. Details on this clone: Antigen: not known.

There are 12 residues in the CDR3. V was pared by 2 bases and J by 7 bases, with 6 bases between. The germline V gene has CDR1 SGHTA and CDR2 FQGNSA. Sequenced here: peripheral blood, sampled before any cancer treatment. The V gene is TRBV7-2, the J gene TRBJ2-1; no clear D. This TCR was recovered from a man aged 18 to 50 with stage I lung adenocarcinoma. In nucleotides, the CDR3 is TGTGCCAGCAGCTTATGGGGAAATGAGCAGTTCTTC. Its translation is CASSLWGNEQFF.